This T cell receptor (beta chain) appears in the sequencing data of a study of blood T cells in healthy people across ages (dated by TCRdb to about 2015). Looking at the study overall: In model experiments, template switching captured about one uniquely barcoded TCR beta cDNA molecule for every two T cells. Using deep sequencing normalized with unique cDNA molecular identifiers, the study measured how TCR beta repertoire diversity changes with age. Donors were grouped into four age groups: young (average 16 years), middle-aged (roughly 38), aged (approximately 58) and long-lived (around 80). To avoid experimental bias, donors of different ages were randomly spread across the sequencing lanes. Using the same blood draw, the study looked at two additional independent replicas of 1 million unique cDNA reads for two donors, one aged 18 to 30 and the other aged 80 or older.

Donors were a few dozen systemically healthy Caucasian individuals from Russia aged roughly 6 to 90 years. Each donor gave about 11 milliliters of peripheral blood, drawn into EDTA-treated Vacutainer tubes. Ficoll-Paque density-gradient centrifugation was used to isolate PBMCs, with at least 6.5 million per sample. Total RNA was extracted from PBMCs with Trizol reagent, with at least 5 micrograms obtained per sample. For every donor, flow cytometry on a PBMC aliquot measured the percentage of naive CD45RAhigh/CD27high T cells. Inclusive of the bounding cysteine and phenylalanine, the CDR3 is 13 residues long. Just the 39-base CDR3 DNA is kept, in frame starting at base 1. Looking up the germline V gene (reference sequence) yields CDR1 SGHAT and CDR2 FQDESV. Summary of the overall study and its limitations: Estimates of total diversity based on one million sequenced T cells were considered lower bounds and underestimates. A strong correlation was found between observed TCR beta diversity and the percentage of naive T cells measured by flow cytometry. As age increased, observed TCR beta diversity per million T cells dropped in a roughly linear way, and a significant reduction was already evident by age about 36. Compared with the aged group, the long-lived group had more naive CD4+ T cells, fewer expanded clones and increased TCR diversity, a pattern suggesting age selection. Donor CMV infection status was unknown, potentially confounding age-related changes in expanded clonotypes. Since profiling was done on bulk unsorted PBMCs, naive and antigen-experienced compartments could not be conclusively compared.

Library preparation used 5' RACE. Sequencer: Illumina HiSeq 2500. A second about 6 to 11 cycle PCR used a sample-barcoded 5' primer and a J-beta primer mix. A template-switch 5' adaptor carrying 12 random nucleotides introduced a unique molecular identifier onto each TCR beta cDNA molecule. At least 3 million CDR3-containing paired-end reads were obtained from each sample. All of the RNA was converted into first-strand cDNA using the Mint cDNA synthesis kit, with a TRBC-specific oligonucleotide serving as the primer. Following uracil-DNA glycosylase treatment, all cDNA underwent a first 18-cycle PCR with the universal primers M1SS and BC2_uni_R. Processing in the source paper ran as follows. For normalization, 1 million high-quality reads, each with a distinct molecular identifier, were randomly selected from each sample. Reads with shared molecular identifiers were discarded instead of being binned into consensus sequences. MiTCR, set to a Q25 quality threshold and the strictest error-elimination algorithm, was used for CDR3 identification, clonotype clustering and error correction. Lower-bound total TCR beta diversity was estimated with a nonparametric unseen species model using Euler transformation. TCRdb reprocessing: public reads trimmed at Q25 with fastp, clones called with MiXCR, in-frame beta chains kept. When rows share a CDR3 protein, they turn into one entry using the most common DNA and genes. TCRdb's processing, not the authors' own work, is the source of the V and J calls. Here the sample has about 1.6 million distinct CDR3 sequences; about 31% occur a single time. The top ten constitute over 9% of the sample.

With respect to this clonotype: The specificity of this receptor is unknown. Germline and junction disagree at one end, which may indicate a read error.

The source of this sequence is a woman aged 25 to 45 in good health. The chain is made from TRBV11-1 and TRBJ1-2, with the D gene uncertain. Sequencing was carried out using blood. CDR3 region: CASSLRDHYCYTF. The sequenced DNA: TGTGCCAGCAGCCTCAGAGACCACTATTGCTACACCTTC.